The 20 T cell receptor beta chains given below trace back to one sample, sequenced in a study of blood T cell repertoires in COVID-19. TCRdb's table, derived via immunoSEQ multiplex PCR, lists solely in-frame clones and lacks some. This sample has under 200,000 clones, with roughly 80% found just once. The sequencing input was peripheral blood. The receptors stem from a man between 60 and 75 years old with acute or convalescent COVID-19.

This clone came up a few times. The rearrangement joins TRBV3-1 (or the pseudogene TRBV3-2) to TRBJ1-1; D remains unclear. The V gene's germline CDR1 is LGHDT and CDR2 YNNKEL (reference sequence). The V gene lost 4 bases and the J gene lost 0 bases, with 9 bases spanning the gap. This CDR3 has 14 residues. The CDR3 region has the DNA TGTGCCAGCAGCCGCGGAGAGATGAACACTGAAGCTTTCTTT. It is translated as CASSRGEMNTEAFF.

V and J are TRBV7-2 and TRBJ1-2; 8 bases agree with TRBD1. Trimming at V came to 7 bases and at J to 8 bases, leaving 6 bases not matched to a gene. The CDR3 covers 12 residues. Germline lookup yields CDR1 SGHTA and CDR2 FQGNSA. The CDR3 nucleotides are TGTGCCAGCACCAGGGGGCAATGGGGCTACACCTTC. Amino acids: CASTRGQWGYTF.

The chain is built from TRBV7-8 and TRBJ1-5; TRBD1 matches at 9 bases. Trimming removed 1 base from V and 2 bases from J; junction bases left unmatched: 6. CDR3 length equals 17 residues. Germline V gene data show CDR1 as SGHVS and CDR2 as FQNEAQ. CDR3 region: CASSLVAGQGGNQPQHF. The CDR3 nucleotides are TGTGCCAGCAGCTTAGTGGCGGGACAGGGTGGCAATCAGCCCCAGCATTTT.

This clone was seen once. The V call is TRBV25-1, the J call TRBJ2-2; possibly TRBD2 for D (5 bases). Between the trimmed V and J ends, which lost 0 bases and 2 bases, there was a span of 10 bases. Germline assignment: CDR1 MGHDK and CDR2 SYGVNS. CDR3 length equals 16 residues. The CDR3 reads CASSEYRRTNTGELFF. DNA of the CDR3: TGTGCCAGCAGTGAATATCGGCGGACTAACACCGGGGAGCTGTTTTTT.

Turning to this clone: A read error may account for a junction end that differs from germline. The V gene is TRBV7-9, the J gene TRBJ2-3; 7 nucleotides agree with TRBD1. The CDR3 has 13 residues. The germline V gene has CDR1 SEHNR and CDR2 FQNEAQ (reference sequence). The CDR3 here is CASSLVEGARRRF. CDR3 sequence (DNA): TGTGCCAGCAGCTTAGTAGAGGGGGCGCGGCGGCGGTTT.

This clone was counted at least ten times. The chain carries TRBV19 and TRBJ2-5; TRBD2 matches 7 bases. The CDR3 totals 15 residues. V was pared by 5 bases and J by 0 bases, with 6 bases of the junction left unmatched. Looked up from germline, CDR1 is LNHDA and CDR2 is SQIVND (reference sequence). DNA of the CDR3: TGTGCCAGTAGTGTATTCGGGACTAACCAAGAGACCCAGTACTTC. Protein sequence: CASSVFGTNQETQYF.

In this sample, this clone turned up once. This sequence joins TRBV5-6 and TRBJ1-1, with D possibly being TRBD1 (6 bases). This CDR3 is 16 amino acids long. The germline gives CDR1 SGHDT, CDR2 YYEEEE. V gave up 5 bases and J gave up 0 bases, with 17 bases separating them. This CDR3 reads CASSYRTVYMNTEAFF. Here the CDR3 DNA reads TGTGCCAGCAGTTACAGGACAGTCTACATGAACACTGAAGCTTTCTTT.

The chain joins TRBV12-5 to TRBJ2-2, with TRBD1 matching 7 bases. Germline lookup yields CDR1 LGHNT and CDR2 FRNRAP. The CDR3 contains 18 residues. V was clipped by 0 bases and J by 2 bases; unmatched bases: 9. CDR3 sequence: CASGLVQGSPRNTGELFF. For the CDR3, the DNA is TGTGCTAGTGGTTTGGTACAGGGGTCCCCACGAAACACCGGGGAGCTGTTTTTT.

The rearrangement uses TRBV2 and TRBJ1-4, with TRBD1 matching over 12 bases. The V gene end was trimmed by 4 bases and the J gene end by 1 base; junction bases not matched to a gene: 10. Germline V gene lookup returns CDR1 SNHLY and CDR2 FYNNEI. This CDR3 is built from 19 residues. The CDR3 protein is CASSAPGTGGRETNEKLFF. DNA of the CDR3: TGTGCCAGCAGTGCCCCCGGGACAGGGGGCCGGGAAACTAATGAAAAACTGTTTTTT.

This clone appeared once. This chain links TRBV7-2 with TRBJ2-3; TRBD2 agrees at 9 bases. Looked up from germline, CDR1 is SGHTA and CDR2 is FQGNSA. J was trimmed by 1 base and V by 6 bases; bases with no gene match: 5. The CDR3 consists of 15 residues. This CDR3 reads CASSLSGGRTDTQYF. The CDR3 DNA reads as TGTGCCAGCAGTTTGAGCGGGGGGCGCACAGATACGCAGTATTTT. Based on the CDR3 plus reference TRBV7-2 and TRBJ2-3, the full variable domain is GAGVSQSPSNKVTEKGKDVELRCDPISGHTALYWYRQSLGQGLEFLIYFQGNSAPDKSGLPSDRFSAERTGGSVSTLTIQRTQQEDSAVYLCASSLSGGRTDTQYFGPGTRLTVL.

The chain links TRBV2 to TRBJ1-5, with TRBD1 as a possible D gene (5 bases). Trimming took 1 base from V and 1 from J, leaving 14 bases between them. The CDR3 runs to 17 residues. Per the germline V gene, CDR1 is SNHLY and CDR2 is FYNNEI. CDR3 bases: TGTGCCAGCAGTGAAGGGTCCGGGGGATCGAGCAATCAGCCCCAGCATTTT. Translating gives CASSEGSGGSSNQPQHF.

The V gene is TRBV24-1, the J gene TRBJ1-2, with a possible D match to TRBD1 (6 bases). V was clipped by 4 bases and J by 8 bases, with 13 bases between them. Looked up from germline, CDR1 is KGHDR and CDR2 is SFDVKD. The CDR3 is 13 residues long. The CDR3 loop reads CATSDTRTEGYTF. CDR3 DNA: TGTGCCACCAGTGACACCCGGACAGAAGGCTACACCTTC.

This chain links TRBV9 with TRBJ2-1, with 7 bases aligning to TRBD1. CDR3 size: 16 residues. Losses at the gene ends were 4 bases for V and 3 bases for J; bases not matched to a gene: 10. CDR1 and CDR2 from the germline V gene are SGDLS and YYNGEE. CDR3 nucleotide sequence: TGTGCCAGCAGCCTTAAGGGACAGAGCCTCTACAATGAGCAGTTCTTC. Translation: CASSLKGQSLYNEQFF. The full variable domain, completed using reference TRBV9 and TRBJ2-1, is DSGVTQTPKHLITATGQRVTLRCSPRSGDLSVYWYQQSLDQGLQFLIQYYNGEERAKGNILERFSAQQFPDLHSELNLSSLELGDSALYFCASSLKGQSLYNEQFFGPGTRLTVL.

The chain recombines TRBV21-1 with TRBJ1-5; the DNA was not used to check the table's D call, TRBD1. TRBV21-1 is termed a pseudogene. This CDR3 is 13 amino acids long. In DNA, the CDR3 is TGTGCCAGCAGCAAGGGGCGAGGCCAGCCCCAGCATTTT. Translated, it gives CASSKGRGQPQHF.

This clone was counted only a few times. This chain joins TRBV4-1 and TRBJ1-1, with a possible D match to TRBD1 (6 bases). CDR3 length: 13 residues. Germline assignment: CDR1 MGHRA and CDR2 YSYEKL. Trimming removed 6 bases from V and 3 bases from J, with 11 bases in between. CDR3 sequence reads: CASRKDRDTEAFF. In DNA, the CDR3 is TGCGCCAGCAGAAAGGACAGAGACACTGAAGCTTTCTTT.

The chain couples TRBV3-1 (or the pseudogene TRBV3-2) to TRBJ2-1, with TRBD2 matching over 7 bases. In germline, CDR1 is LGHDT, CDR2 YNNKEL (reference sequence). The length of the CDR3 is 15 residues. With V trimmed by 4 bases and J by 8 bases, 11 bases remained unmatched. This CDR3 is CASSPGLGRLDEQFF. The CDR3 DNA reads TGTGCCAGCAGCCCTGGACTAGGGAGGTTGGATGAGCAGTTCTTC.

This clone was found many times. This chain uses TRBV6-4 with TRBJ2-1; 12 bases map to TRBD2. The V gene's germline CDR1 is MRHNA and CDR2 SNTAGT. CDR3 length equals 15 residues. V lost 6 bases and J lost 5; bases outside the gene matches: 5. CDR3 protein: CASSRLAGADNEQFF. The CDR3 DNA follows: TGTGCCAGCAGCCGACTAGCGGGGGCTGACAATGAGCAGTTCTTC.

The chain carries TRBV6-1 and TRBJ2-2; 11 nucleotides line up with TRBD2. CDR3 length: 15 amino acids. Germline lookup yields CDR1 MNHNS and CDR2 SASEGT. V was clipped by 2 bases and J by 6 bases; unmatched bases: 2. The CDR3 is CASSELSGGAGELFF. In DNA form, the CDR3 reads TGTGCCAGCAGTGAACTTAGCGGGGGGGCCGGGGAGCTGTTTTTT.

This chain joins TRBV3-1 (or the pseudogene TRBV3-2) and TRBJ2-5, with TRBD1 matching over 10 bases. This CDR3 is 14 amino acids long. The germline V gene has CDR1 LGHDT and CDR2 YNNKEL (reference sequence). V gave up 6 bases and J gave up 6 bases; unmatched junction bases: 7. CDR3 sequence reads: CASSHGTGVQTQYF. CDR3 sequence (DNA): TGTGCCAGCAGTCACGGGACAGGGGTTCAGACCCAGTACTTC.

The genes are TRBV5-4 and TRBJ1-2; 8 bases align to TRBD1. J was trimmed by 6 bases and V by 4 bases; bases with no gene match: 5. This CDR3 has 13 amino acids. Germline loops: CDR1 SGHNT, CDR2 YYREEE (reference sequence). In nucleotides, the CDR3 is TGTGCCAGCAGCCTTCCGGACAGGGATGGCTACACCTTC. The encoded protein is CASSLPDRDGYTF.